The subject of this entry is one T cell receptor beta chain. Its matching antigen is unknown. Using RNA transcripts, the TCR beta CDR3 regions were amplified. After a first-round RT-PCR with HTBI primers, a second-round multiplex PCR was run. TCRdb reprocessed the multiplex PCR reads with MiXCR, giving one entry per CDR3 protein. The data show more than 550,000 distinct CDR3 sequences, with over 40% seen just once and 2.5% to 3.5% held by the top ten. This entry is derived from a study of Graves' ophthalmopathy and Graves' hyperthyroidism. As for the study in general: Sampling took place at initial diagnosis, with peripheral blood obtained before any treatment. Whole-study findings and limits: Most thyroid clonotypes expanded beyond 0.001 frequency were also found in blood.

Ineligible for inclusion were patients with other autoimmune diseases, uncontrolled infections, pregnancy or lactation. Orbital computed tomography, together with clinical symptoms, serum thyroxine, TRAb and thyroid ultrasound, was used for diagnosis. The CDR3 contains 13 residues. V gave up 0 bases and J gave up 6 bases, with 6 bases separating them. Germline assignment: CDR1 MNHNS and CDR2 SASEGT. Sequenced material: peripheral blood. The chain has TRBV6-1 and TRBJ1-5; D is uncertain. This TCR was recovered from an adult man with Graves' ophthalmopathy. The CDR3 nucleotides are TGTGCCAGCAGTGAAGCGGGTCTTCAGCCCCAGCATTTT. Residues: CASSEAGLQPQHF.